This TCR beta chain came from a study of T cells in Graves' hyperthyroidism and ophthalmopathy. The source material, RNA transcripts, was used to amplify TCR beta CDR3 regions. Primed by the HTBI set, a first-round RT-PCR was run on the TCR CDR3. TCRdb used MiXCR to reprocess the multiplex PCR reads, holding one entry per CDR3 protein. The sample holds around 300,000 distinct CDR3 sequences; approximately 13% are singletons and the top ten take roughly 7.9%. The diagnostic basis comprised clinical symptoms, serum thyroxine and TRAb, thyroid ultrasound and orbital computed tomography. Cells are PBMCs isolated from roughly 9.3 ml of fresh blood. The length of the CDR3 is 12 residues. V lost 3 bases, J lost 3 bases, and 5 bases lay in between. CDR1 is KGHSH and CDR2 is LQKENI in the germline V gene. This clonotype was observed many times.

This clonotype was sampled from a woman aged 40-49 years with Graves' hyperthyroidism. The chain links TRBV18 to TRBJ1-1; D uncertain. The specimen was blood. This chain's CDR3 is CASSPDDTEAFF. Here the CDR3 DNA reads TGTGCCAGCTCACCGGACGACACTGAAGCTTTCTTT. Supplemented by reference TRBV18 and TRBJ1-1, the full variable domain reads NAGVMQNPRHLVRRRGQEARLRCSPMKGHSHVYWYRQLPEEGLKFMVYLQKENIIDESGMPKERFSAEFPKEGPSILRIQQVVRGDSAAYFCASSPDDTEAFFGQGTRLTVV.